This is a list of T cell receptor beta chains from one sample in a study of shared clonotypes between healthy human individuals. Libraries were prepared by immunoSEQ multiplex PCR; TCRdb keeps only in-frame clonotypes and omits some of them. This table has about 510,000 clones, about four fifths appearing once. Sequenced: PBMCs. The receptors were sampled from a middle-aged woman in good health. Some clones in this sample may be carry-over from other donors' samples. The CDR3 runs from the conserved cysteine through the conserved F or W. Each record gives: D gene, CDR3 length, V gene, clone size, J gene, CDR3 protein, CDR3 DNA. The D gene is left open where the match is weak. Some rows mark clone size as missing; the rest say once, few, many or name a class of expanded clone.

.	17	TRBV5-1	.	TRBJ2-5	CASSLGVVSGAQETQYF	TGCGCCAGCAGCTTGGGGGTCGTTAGCGGAGCACAAGAGACCCAGTACTTC
.	17	TRBV30	few	TRBJ1-6	CAWSGGLLSSYNSPLHF	TGTGCCTGGAGTGGAGGACTCCTGAGCTCCTATAATTCACCCCTCCACTTT
.	14	TRBV5-1	.	TRBJ2-7	CASSFTGSSYEQYF	TGCGCCAGCAGCTTTACAGGGAGCTCCTACGAGCAGTACTTC
TRBD1	14	TRBV7-9	few	TRBJ2-1	CASSTGVSYNEQFF	TGTGCCAGCAGCACAGGGGTTAGCTACAATGAGCAGTTCTTC
.	14	TRBV7-6	.	TRBJ2-3	CASSPRGAADTQYF	TGTGCCAGCAGCCCCCGGGGAGCGGCAGATACGCAGTATTTT
.	15	TRBV6-5	.	TRBJ2-1	CASSGRGGRRNEQFF	TGTGCCAGCAGTGGCAGGGGGGGGAGGCGGAATGAGCAGTTCTTC
.	15	TRBV4-1	.	TRBJ2-1	CASSHGTGANNEQFF	TGCGCCAGCAGCCACGGGACGGGAGCGAACAATGAGCAGTTCTTC
.	15	TRBV9	many	TRBJ2-1	CASSPTVSSYNEQFF	TGTGCCAGCAGCCCGACAGTAAGCTCCTACAATGAGCAGTTCTTC
.	13	TRBV15	.	TRBJ2-1	CATSRGVERLQFF	TGTGCCACCAGCAGAGGAGTTGAACGGCTGCAGTTCTTC
TRBD2	15	TRBV28	.	TRBJ2-7	CASSRASGWPYEQYF	TGTGCCAGCAGTCGGGCTAGCGGGTGGCCCTACGAGCAGTACTTC
.	13	TRBV19	.	TRBJ1-3	CASSPPSGNTIYF	TGTGCCAGTAGCCCGCCCTCTGGAAACACCATATATTTT
.	14	TRBV19	.	TRBJ1-2	CASSTGQLNYGYTF	TGTGCCAGTAGTACGGGACAACTAAACTATGGCTACACCTTC
TRBD2	14	TRBV11-3	.	TRBJ2-5	CASSLAGGYQTQYF	TGTGCCAGCAGCCTAGCGGGAGGTTACCAGACCCAGTACTTC
.	14	TRBV7-2	few	TRBJ2-3	CASSLGPGSDTQYF	TGTGCCAGCAGCTTAGGGCCGGGCTCAGATACGCAGTATTTT
TRBD1	16	TRBV2	.	TRBJ1-2	CASSEAGGRQGYGYTF	TGTGCCAGCAGTGAAGCAGGGGGACGACAGGGCTATGGCTACACCTTC
TRBD1	14	TRBV7-9	once	TRBJ2-7	CASSSYRGDAEQYF	TGTGCCAGCAGCTCCTACAGGGGGGATGCCGAGCAGTACTTC
TRBD2	15	TRBV30	.	TRBJ2-2	CAWSEGLADTGELFF	TGTGCCTGGAGTGAAGGGCTAGCGGACACCGGGGAGCTGTTTTTT
TRBD2	14	TRBV7-2	.	TRBJ2-1	CASSPGTSDNEQFF	TGTGCCAGCAGCCCCGGGACTAGCGACAATGAGCAGTTCTTC
TRBD2	16	TRBV4-3	.	TRBJ2-2	CASSQDLAGDTGELFF	TGCGCCAGCAGCCAAGATCTGGCGGGAGACACCGGGGAGCTGTTTTTT
.	13	TRBV7-7	.	TRBJ2-7	CASSLEKSGEQYF	TGTGCTAGCAGCTTAGAGAAGTCGGGCGAGCAGTACTTC
TRBD2	15	TRBV6-5	.	TRBJ2-7	CATSVRASGMGEQYF	TGTGCCACCAGCGTTCGGGCTAGCGGGATGGGGGAGCAGTACTTC
TRBD2	13	TRBV11-2	few	TRBJ2-1	CASGTSGYNEQFF	TGTGCCAGCGGGACTAGCGGCTACAATGAGCAGTTCTTC
TRBD2	13	TRBV10-1	.	TRBJ2-7	CASSAGGRDEQYF	TGCGCCAGCAGTGCGGGGGGGCGAGACGAGCAGTACTTC
TRBD1	20	TRBV7-8	.	TRBJ2-2	CASSLARDRGHLRDTGELFF	TGTGCCAGCAGCTTAGCGAGGGACAGGGGGCATTTAAGGGACACCGGGGAGCTGTTTTTT
.	14	TRBV5-1	.	TRBJ1-4	CASSSGTVDEKLFF	TGCGCCAGCAGCTCGGGTACTGTGGATGAAAAACTGTTTTTT
.	14	TRBV28	.	TRBJ1-5	CASIGAGDHQPQHF	TGTGCCAGCATAGGAGCAGGGGACCATCAGCCCCAGCATTTT